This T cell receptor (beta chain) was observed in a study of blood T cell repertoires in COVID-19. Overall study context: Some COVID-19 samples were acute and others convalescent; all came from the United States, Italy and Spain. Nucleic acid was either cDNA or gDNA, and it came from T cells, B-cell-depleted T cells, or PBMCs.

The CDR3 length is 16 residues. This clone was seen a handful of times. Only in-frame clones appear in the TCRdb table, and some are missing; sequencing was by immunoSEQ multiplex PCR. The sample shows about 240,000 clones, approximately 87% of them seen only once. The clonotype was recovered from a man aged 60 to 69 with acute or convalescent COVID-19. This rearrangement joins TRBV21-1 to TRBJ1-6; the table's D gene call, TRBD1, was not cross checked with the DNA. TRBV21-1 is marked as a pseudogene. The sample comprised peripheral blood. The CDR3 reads CASSKVGYRGNSPLHF. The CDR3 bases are TGTGCCAGCAGCAAAGTCGGGTACAGGGGCAATTCACCCCTCCACTTT.